The T cell receptor beta chain described here comes from a study of shared T cell receptors in the human thymus. This clone was recorded only once. Assay: immunoSEQ multiplex PCR; the TCRdb copy retains only in-frame clones and omits some. The data show approximately 730,000 clones, 75% to 90% seen once. CDR1 is LNHDA, CDR2 SQIVND, per germline (reference sequence). The CDR3 loop spans 16 amino acids. The trim removed 4 bases at V and 1 base at J, leaving 4 bases unmatched. Another study also made use of these data, one on human thymus T cells. That work states: Thymus was obtained from resections taken during corrective heart surgery. What appeared biased in thymic and blood repertoires was the usage of V and J genes.

The genes are TRBV19 and TRBJ2-5, with 12 bases lining up with TRBD2. The sequenced material came from thymocytes. The receptor was derived from a girl less than two years old with a congenital heart defect. In DNA, the CDR3 is TGTGCCAGTAGTACAACTAGCGGGGGGCTCCAAGAGACCCAGTACTTC. This encodes CASSTTSGGLQETQYF.